This T cell receptor (beta chain) was retrieved from a study of T cell responses to AZD1222 COVID-19 vaccine. Study-wide results and limits: CD4 TCRs covered the whole spike, strongest at regions 160-218 and 743-854. Seropositivity was recorded at baseline in only 6 or 7 AZD1222 recipients. Mostly white British, mostly female donors; authors suggested clonal diversity may be underestimated.

Data came from immunoSEQ multiplex PCR; TCRdb stores just in-frame clones and leaves some out. The repertoire has 150,000 to 200,000 clones, around nine tenths of them found once; the top ten carry roughly 26%. A remark on this clone: Its antigen is still unknown.

The sample here was peripheral blood, taken 28 days after the second AZD1222 dose. This TCR was sampled from an adult who received the AZD1222 COVID-19 vaccine.

CDR3 protein: CASSPGLDEQFF. Written as DNA, the CDR3 is TGTGCCAGCAGCCCAGGTTTAGATGAGCAGTTCTTC. The genes are TRBV7-6 and TRBJ2-1; D is undetermined. Germline V gene data show CDR1 as SGHVS and CDR2 as FNYEAQ. Trimming took off 5 bases at V and 8 bases at J, with 10 bases between the two ends. CDR3 length: 12 amino acids.